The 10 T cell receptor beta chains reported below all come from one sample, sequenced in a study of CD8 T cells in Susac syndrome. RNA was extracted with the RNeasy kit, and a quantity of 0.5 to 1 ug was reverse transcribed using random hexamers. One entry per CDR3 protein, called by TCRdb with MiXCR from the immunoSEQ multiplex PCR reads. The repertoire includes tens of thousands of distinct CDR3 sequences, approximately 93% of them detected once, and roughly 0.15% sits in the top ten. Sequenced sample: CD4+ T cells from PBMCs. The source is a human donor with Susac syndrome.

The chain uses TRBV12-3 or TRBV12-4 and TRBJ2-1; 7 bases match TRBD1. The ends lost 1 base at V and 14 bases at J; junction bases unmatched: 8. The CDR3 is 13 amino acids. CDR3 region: CASSLVGTERKFF. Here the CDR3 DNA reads TGTGCCAGCAGTTTAGTAGGGACAGAAAGGAAGTTCTTC.

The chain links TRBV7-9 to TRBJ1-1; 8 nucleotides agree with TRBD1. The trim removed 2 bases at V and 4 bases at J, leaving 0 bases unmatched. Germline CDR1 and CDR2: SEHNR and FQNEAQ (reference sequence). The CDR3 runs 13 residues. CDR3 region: CASSLTGGTEAFF. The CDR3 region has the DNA TGTGCCAGCAGCTTAACAGGGGGCACTGAAGCTTTCTTT.

CDR3 coding DNA: TGTGCCAGCAGTCCCGGGGGGGGCAGGGGACAGTCTCTTAAGGCCGGGGAGCTGTTTTTT. Residues: CASSPGGGRGQSLKAGELFF. This sequence joins TRBV12-3 or TRBV12-4 and TRBJ2-2; a weak D match, TRBD2 (8 bases). Trimming took 5 bases from V and 6 from J, leaving 31 bases between them. The CDR3 sequence is 20 residues long.

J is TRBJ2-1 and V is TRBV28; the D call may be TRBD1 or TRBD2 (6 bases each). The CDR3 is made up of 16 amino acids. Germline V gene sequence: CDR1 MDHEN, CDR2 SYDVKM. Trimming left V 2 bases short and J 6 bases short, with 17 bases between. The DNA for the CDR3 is TGTGCCAGCAGTTTAGAATCTTGGGGGGCGCTCAATGAGCAGTTCTTC. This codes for CASSLESWGALNEQFF.

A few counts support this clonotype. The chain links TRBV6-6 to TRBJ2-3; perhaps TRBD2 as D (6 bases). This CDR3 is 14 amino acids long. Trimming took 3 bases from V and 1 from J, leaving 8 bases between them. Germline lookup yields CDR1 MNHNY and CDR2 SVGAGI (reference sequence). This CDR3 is CASSYSGGTDTQYF. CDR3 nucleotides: TGTGCCAGCAGTTATTCGGGGGGCACAGATACGCAGTATTTT.

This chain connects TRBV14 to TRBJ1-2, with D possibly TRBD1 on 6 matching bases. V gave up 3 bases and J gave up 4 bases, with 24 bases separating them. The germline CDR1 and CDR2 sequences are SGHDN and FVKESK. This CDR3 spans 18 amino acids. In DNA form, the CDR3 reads TGTGCCAGCAGCCAGTTCACGGGGGGCGAGATGGGGACCTATGGCTACACCTTC. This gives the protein CASSQFTGGEMGTYGYTF. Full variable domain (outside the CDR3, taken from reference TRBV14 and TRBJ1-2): EAGVTQFPSHSVIEKGQTVTLRCDPISGHDNLYWYRRVMGKEIKFLLHFVKESKQDESGMPNNRFLAERTGGTYSTLKVQPAELEDSGVYFCASSQFTGGEMGTYGYTFGSGTRLTVV.

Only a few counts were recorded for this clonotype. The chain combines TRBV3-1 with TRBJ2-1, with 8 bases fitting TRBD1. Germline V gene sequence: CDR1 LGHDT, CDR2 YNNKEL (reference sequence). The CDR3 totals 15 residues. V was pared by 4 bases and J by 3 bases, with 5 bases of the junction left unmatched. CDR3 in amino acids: CASSPGQGSYNEQFF. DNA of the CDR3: TGTGCCAGCAGCCCCGGACAGGGTAGCTACAATGAGCAGTTCTTC.

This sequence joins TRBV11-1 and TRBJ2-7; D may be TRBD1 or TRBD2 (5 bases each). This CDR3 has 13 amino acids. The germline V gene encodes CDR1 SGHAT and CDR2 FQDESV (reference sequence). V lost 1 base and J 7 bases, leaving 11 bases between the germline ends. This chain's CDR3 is CASSLGDGEEQYF. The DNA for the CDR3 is TGTGCCAGCAGCTTAGGGGACGGGGAAGAGCAGTACTTC.

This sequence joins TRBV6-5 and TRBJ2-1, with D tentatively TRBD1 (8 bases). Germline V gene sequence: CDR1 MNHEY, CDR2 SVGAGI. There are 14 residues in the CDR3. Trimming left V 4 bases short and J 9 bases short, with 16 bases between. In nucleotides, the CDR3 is TGTGCCAGCAGTTTCGGACAGGGAGGGAGTGAGCAGTTCTTC. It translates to CASSFGQGGSEQFF.

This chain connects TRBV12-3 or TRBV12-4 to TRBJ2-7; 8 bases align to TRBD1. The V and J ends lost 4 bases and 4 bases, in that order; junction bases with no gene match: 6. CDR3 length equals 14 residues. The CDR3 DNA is TGTGCCAGCAGTTCCCGGACAGGGCTGTACGAGCAGTACTTC. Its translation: CASSSRTGLYEQYF.